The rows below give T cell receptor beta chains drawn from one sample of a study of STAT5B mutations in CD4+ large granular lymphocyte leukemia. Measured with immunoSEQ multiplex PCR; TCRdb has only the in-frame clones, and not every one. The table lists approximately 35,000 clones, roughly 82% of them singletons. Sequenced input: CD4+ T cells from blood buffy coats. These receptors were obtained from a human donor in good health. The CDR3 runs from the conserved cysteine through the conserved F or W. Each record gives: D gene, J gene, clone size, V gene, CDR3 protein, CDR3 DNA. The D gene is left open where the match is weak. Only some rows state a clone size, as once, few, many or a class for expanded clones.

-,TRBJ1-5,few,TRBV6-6,CASSYFPGAPNQPQHF,TGTGCCAGCAGTTACTTTCCGGGGGCTCCCAATCAGCCCCAGCATTTT
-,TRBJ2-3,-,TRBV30,CAWSVGTSTDTQYF,TGTGCCTGGAGTGTGGGGACTTCCACAGATACGCAGTATTTT
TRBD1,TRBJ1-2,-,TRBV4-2,CASSQAPPGTGANYGYTF,TGTGCCAGCAGCCAAGCCCCCCCCGGGACAGGAGCTAACTATGGCTACACCTTC
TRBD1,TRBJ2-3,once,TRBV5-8,CASSYGQGTDTQYF,TGTGCCAGCAGCTACGGACAGGGGACAGATACGCAGTATTTT
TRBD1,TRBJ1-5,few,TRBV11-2,CASSWGPGTGQPQHF,TGTGCCAGCAGCTGGGGTCCCGGGACAGGCCAGCCCCAGCATTTT
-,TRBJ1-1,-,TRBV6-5,CASKEPGPREEAFF,TGTGCCAGCAAAGAACCGGGACCCCGCGAAGAAGCTTTCTTT
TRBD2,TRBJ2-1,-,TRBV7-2,CASSLRSVAGSRSEQFF,TGTGCCAGCAGCTTAAGGTCCGTAGCGGGGTCCAGGAGTGAGCAGTTCTTC
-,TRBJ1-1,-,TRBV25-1,CASSDAGSGTEAFF,TGTGCCAGCAGTGATGCCGGGAGTGGCACTGAAGCTTTCTTT
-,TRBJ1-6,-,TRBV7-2,CASSLAVGQANSPLHF,TGTGCCAGCAGCTTAGCTGTGGGACAAGCCAATTCACCCCTCCACTTT
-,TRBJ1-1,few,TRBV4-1,CASSQGAGKAFF,TGCGCCAGCAGCCAAGGGGCAGGGAAAGCTTTCTTT
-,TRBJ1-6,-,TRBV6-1,CASSPPGSSPLHF,TGTGCCAGCAGCCCCCCAGGGAGTTCACCCCTCCACTTT
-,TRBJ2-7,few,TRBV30,CALQRGDLLGEQYF,TGTGCCCTCCAGAGGGGAGACCTCCTGGGCGAGCAGTACTTC
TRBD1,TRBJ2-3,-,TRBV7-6,CASSLGTGIGDTQYF,TGTGCCAGCAGCTTGGGGACAGGGATAGGAGATACGCAGTATTTT
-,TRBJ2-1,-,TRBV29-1,CSVEDRQPLNEQFF,TGCAGCGTTGAAGATCGGCAGCCTCTCAATGAGCAGTTCTTC
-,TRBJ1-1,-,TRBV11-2,CASSLELSGGMGEAFF,TGTGCCAGCAGCTTAGAACTGTCTGGGGGTATGGGGGAAGCTTTCTTT
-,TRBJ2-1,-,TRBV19,CASSAPTSNRFYNEQFF,TGTGCCAGTAGTGCACCAACTAGCAACCGATTTTACAATGAGCAGTTCTTC
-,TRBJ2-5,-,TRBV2,CASRVRKQETQYF,TGTGCCAGCAGGGTGAGGAAACAAGAGACCCAGTACTTC
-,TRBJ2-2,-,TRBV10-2,CASSEGRENTGELFF,TGCGCCAGCAGTGAGGGCAGGGAGAACACCGGGGAGCTGTTTTTT
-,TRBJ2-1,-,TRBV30,CAWSVRFRRLSSYNEQFF,TGTGCCTGGAGTGTACGCTTCCGCCGGCTTAGCTCCTACAATGAGCAGTTCTTC
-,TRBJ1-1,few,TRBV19,CASSIAGRPEAFF,TGTGCCAGTAGTATAGCCGGAAGACCCGAAGCTTTCTTT
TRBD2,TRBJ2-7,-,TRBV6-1,CASSDEAMLAGMENERYF,TGTGCCAGCAGTGACGAAGCAATGCTAGCGGGAATGGAAAATGAACGGTACTTC
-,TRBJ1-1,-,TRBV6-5,CASSYSWGPGTEAFF,TGTGCCAGCAGTTACTCATGGGGGCCGGGAACTGAAGCTTTCTTT
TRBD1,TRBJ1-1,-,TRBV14,CASSLRTGWNTEAFF,TGTGCCAGCAGCCTTCGGACAGGGTGGAACACTGAAGCTTTCTTT
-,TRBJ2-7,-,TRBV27,CASSSNGYEQYF,TGTGCCAGCAGTTCCAACGGCTACGAGCAGTACTTC
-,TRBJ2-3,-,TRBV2,CASSDLGGSTDTQYF,TGTGCCAGCAGTGATCTGGGCGGGAGCACAGATACGCAGTATTTT
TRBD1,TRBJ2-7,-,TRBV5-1,CASSLALVTGGLYEQYF,TGCGCCAGCAGCTTGGCCCTGGTGACAGGGGGCTTATACGAGCAGTACTTC
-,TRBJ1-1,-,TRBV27,CASSLRGSTEAFF,TGTGCCAGCAGTTTAAGGGGATCTACCGAAGCTTTCTTT
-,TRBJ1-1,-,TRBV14,CASSQKMNTEAFF,TGTGCCAGCAGCCAGAAGATGAACACTGAAGCTTTCTTT
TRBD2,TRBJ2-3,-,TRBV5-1,CASSQGLAATDTQYF,TGCGCCAGCAGCCAAGGACTAGCGGCCACAGATACGCAGTATTTT
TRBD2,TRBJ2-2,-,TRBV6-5,CASSRAGTNTGELFF,TGTGCCAGCAGCCGAGCGGGGACGAACACCGGGGAGCTGTTTTTT
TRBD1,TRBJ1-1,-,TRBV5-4,CASSLGQGRTEAFF,TGTGCCAGCAGCTTGGGACAGGGACGCACTGAAGCTTTCTTT
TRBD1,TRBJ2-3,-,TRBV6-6,CASSSTGGTRDTQYF,TGTGCCAGCAGTTCCACAGGGGGCACGCGGGATACGCAGTATTTT
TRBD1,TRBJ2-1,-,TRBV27,CASSAGLDRTGHEQFF,TGTGCCAGCAGTGCGGGCCTTGACAGGACAGGCCATGAGCAGTTCTTC
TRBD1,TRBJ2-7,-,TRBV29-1,CSVGQGASYEQYF,TGCAGCGTTGGACAGGGGGCATCCTACGAGCAGTACTTC
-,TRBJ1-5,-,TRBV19,CASGLQGSQPQHF,TGTGCCAGCGGTCTGCAGGGAAGCCAGCCCCAGCATTTT
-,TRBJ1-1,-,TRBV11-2,CASSLGGGTLKTEAFF,TGTGCCAGCAGCTTAGGTGGTGGGACTCTGAAGACTGAAGCTTTCTTT
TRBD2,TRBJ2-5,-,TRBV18,CASSPLAGGAETQYF,TGTGCCAGCTCACCCCTAGCGGGGGGCGCGGAGACCCAGTACTTC
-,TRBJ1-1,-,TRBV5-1,CASSFGGDPEAFF,TGCGCCAGCAGCTTCGGCGGGGACCCTGAAGCTTTCTTT
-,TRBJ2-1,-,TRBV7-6,CASSSGTPVNEQFF,TGTGCCAGCAGCTCCGGGACGCCAGTCAATGAGCAGTTCTTC
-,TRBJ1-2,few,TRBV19,CASRLDGYTF,TGTGCCAGTAGATTGGATGGCTACACCTTC
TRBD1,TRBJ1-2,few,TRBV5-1,CASSLAGTGGGYTF,TGCGCCAGCAGCTTGGCCGGGACAGGAGGTGGCTACACCTTC
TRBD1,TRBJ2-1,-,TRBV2,CASRGTGNNEQFF,TGTGCCAGCAGGGGGACAGGGAACAATGAGCAGTTCTTC
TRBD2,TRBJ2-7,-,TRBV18,CASSPRTSGVTYEQYF,TGTGCCAGCTCACCGCGGACTAGCGGAGTTACCTACGAGCAGTACTTC
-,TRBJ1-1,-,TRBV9,CASSVATGDGGGEAFF,TGTGCCAGCAGCGTAGCTACGGGGGACGGTGGGGGTGAAGCTTTCTTT
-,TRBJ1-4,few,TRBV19,CASNPSYGGNEKLFF,TGTGCCAGTAACCCCTCGTATGGCGGGAATGAAAAACTGTTTTTT
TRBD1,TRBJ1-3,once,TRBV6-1,CASSGPLQGAGGNTIYF,TGTGCCAGCAGTGGCCCGCTACAGGGGGCGGGCGGAAACACCATATATTTT
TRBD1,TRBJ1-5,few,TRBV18,CASSQGQGPNQPQHF,TGTGCCAGCTCCCAGGGACAGGGCCCGAATCAGCCCCAGCATTTT
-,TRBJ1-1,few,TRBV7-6,CASSPREMNTEAFF,TGTGCCAGCAGCCCCCGGGAGATGAACACTGAAGCTTTCTTT
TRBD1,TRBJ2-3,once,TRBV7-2,CASSRDRGNTDTQYF,TGTGCCAGCAGCCGGGACAGGGGAAACACAGATACGCAGTATTTT
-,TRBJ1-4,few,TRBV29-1,CSALGRVDEKLFF,TGCAGCGCCCTGGGGAGGGTTGATGAAAAACTGTTTTTT
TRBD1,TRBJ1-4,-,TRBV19,CASRDRDNEKLFF,TGTGCCAGTAGAGACAGGGACAATGAAAAACTGTTTTTT
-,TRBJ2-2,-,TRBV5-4,CASAAEGVNTGELFF,TGTGCCAGCGCGGCGGAGGGGGTAAACACCGGGGAGCTGTTTTTT
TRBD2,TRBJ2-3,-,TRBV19,CASSGTSGSVTDTQYF,TGTGCCAGTAGCGGGACTAGCGGGAGCGTCACAGATACGCAGTATTTT
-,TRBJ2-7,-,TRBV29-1,CSVETQGPVNSYEQYF,TGCAGCGTTGAGACACAAGGACCCGTTAACTCCTACGAGCAGTACTTC
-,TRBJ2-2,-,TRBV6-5,CASRRMGGNTGELFF,TGTGCCAGCCGTCGCATGGGGGGGAACACCGGGGAGCTGTTTTTT
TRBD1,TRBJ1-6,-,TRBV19,CASRIQTGTGQDSPLHF,TGTGCCAGTAGAATTCAGACCGGGACAGGCCAGGATTCACCCCTCCACTTT
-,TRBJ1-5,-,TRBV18,CASSPTAGQPQHF,TGTGCCAGCTCACCGACAGCGGGGCAGCCCCAGCATTTT
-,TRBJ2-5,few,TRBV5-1,CASSLGGAGKETQYF,TGCGCCAGCAGCTTGGGAGGGGCGGGAAAAGAGACCCAGTACTTC